This T cell receptor beta chain was observed in a study of blood T cell repertoires in COVID-19. The wider study: Collection of acute and convalescent COVID-19 samples took place in the United States, Italy and Spain. The analysed material was cDNA or gDNA that came from T cells, B-cell-depleted T cells, or PBMCs.

In the source study's methods: From reference gene primer amplification, estimates of nucleated cell counts were derived. Produced via immunoSEQ multiplex PCR; TCRdb's table is partial and in-frame only. The D gene and trimming were derived from the DNA, and the V and J assignments and clone size from that table. The data hold roughly 280,000 clones, with approximately 80% observed a single time. CDR1 is SGHTS and CDR2 is YDEGEE in the germline V gene. CDR3 length: 13 amino acids. After removal of 3 bases from V and 5 bases from J, the junction contained 3 bases not matched to a gene. The material sequenced was peripheral blood. This TCR was sampled from a man between 60 and 75 years old with acute or convalescent COVID-19. The chain carries TRBV5-8 and TRBJ1-1; 8 positions match TRBD1. The CDR3 here is CASSSGGWTEAFF. The CDR3 DNA follows: TGTGCCAGCAGCTCAGGGGGCTGGACTGAAGCTTTCTTT.